Below, 3 T cell receptor beta chains from the same sample are listed, as sequenced in a study of brain T cells in children with intractable seizures. Here immunoSEQ multiplex PCR was the method, and the copy in TCRdb shows in-frame clones only, minus some. This sample carries 95,000 to 120,000 clones, 85% to 95% of them seen once, and the ten largest clones take under 4.5%. This specimen was peripheral blood, taken at surgery. The source of these receptors is a boy less than two years old with hemimegalencephaly and intractable seizures.

This chain joins TRBV11-3 and TRBJ2-2; a weak D match, TRBD2 (6 bases). Germline V gene lookup returns CDR1 SGHNT and CDR2 YENEEA. The CDR3 is 15 residues long. With 0 bases removed from V and 7 bases from J, the gap between germline ends came to 12 bases. In DNA form, the CDR3 reads TGTGCCAGCAGCTTAGATTTGGCGCGGGGCGGGGAGCTGTTTTTT. It yields the protein CASSLDLARGGELFF. The full variable domain, completed using reference TRBV11-3 and TRBJ2-2, is EAGVVQSPRYKIIEKKQPVAFWCNPISGHNTLYWYLQNLGQGPELLIRYENEEAVDDSQLPKDRFSAERLKGVDSTLKIQPAELGDSAVYLCASSLDLARGGELFFGEGSRLTVL.

The chain employs TRBV9 and TRBJ1-2; 12 bases match TRBD1. The CDR3 length is 14 residues. V dropped 6 bases and J dropped 7; count of bases not matched to a gene: 7. Per the germline V gene, CDR1 is SGDLS and CDR2 is YYNGEE. The CDR3 protein is CASTRGQGAGGYTF. The CDR3 bases are TGTGCCAGCACGAGGGGACAGGGGGCGGGTGGCTACACCTTC.

The gene calls are TRBV10-3 and TRBJ2-7, with a weak D call TRBD2 (6 bases). Trimming pared 0 bases from V and 7 bases from J, leaving 10 bases between. Germline V gene lookup returns CDR1 ENHRY and CDR2 SYGVKD. CDR3 length: 13 residues. The CDR3, as DNA: TGTGCCATCAGTGAGTCCCCGGCGGGGGAGCAGTACTTC. The encoded protein is CAISESPAGEQYF.